The T cell receptor beta chain under discussion was sequenced for a study of blood T cell repertoires in COVID-19. CDR1 is LNHDA, CDR2 SQIVND, per germline (reference sequence). The CDR3 totals 14 residues. Trimming cost V 3 bases and J 7 bases, with 13 bases left between them. Authors' processing steps: Amplification of reference gene primers provided the estimated nucleated cell counts. The table came from immunoSEQ multiplex PCR; TCRdb's copy has only in-frame clones and leaves some out. From that table come the V and J calls and clone size; the DNA was used to work out D and trimming. The table has fewer than 400,000 clones, about 85% seen once. Allocation to cohorts depended on clinical history reported by the participants.

This TCR came from a woman aged 25 to 45 who had been exposed to COVID-19. The sample consisted of PBMCs or T cells enriched from blood (not recorded which). V is TRBV19 and J is TRBJ2-1, with D possibly TRBD1 on 6 matching bases. The CDR3 nucleotides read TGTGCCAGTAGTATCCAGCCAACAGGGAATGAGCAGTTCTTC. The encoded protein is CASSIQPTGNEQFF.